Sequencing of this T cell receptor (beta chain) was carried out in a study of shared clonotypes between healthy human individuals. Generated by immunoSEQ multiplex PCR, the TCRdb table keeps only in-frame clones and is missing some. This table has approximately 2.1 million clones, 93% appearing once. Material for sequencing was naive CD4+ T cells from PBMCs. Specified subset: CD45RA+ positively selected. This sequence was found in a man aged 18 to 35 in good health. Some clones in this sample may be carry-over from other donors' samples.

The CDR3 loop is CASSSPGTANYGYTF. In DNA, the CDR3 is TGTGCCAGCAGCAGCCCCGGGACAGCTAACTATGGCTACACCTTC. This chain connects TRBV7-2 to TRBJ1-2; 7 bases fit TRBD1. Germline CDR1 is SGHTA and CDR2 is FQGNSA. This CDR3 contains 15 residues. Unmatched junction bases numbered 6, after V lost 5 bases and J lost 0 bases.